This T cell receptor (beta chain) was found in a study of cytomegalovirus exposure and HLA in healthy donors. This PCR relied on a set of 60 Vbeta primers and 13 Jbeta primers. The method was immunoSEQ multiplex PCR; TCRdb's version includes in-frame clones alone and lacks a portion of them. The data contain more than 200,000 clones, 55% to 75% of them singletons. With regard to this clone: No antigen is known for it.

Study-wide findings and caveats: In a later analysis, TCR beta V- and J-gene trimming showed a link to a missense DCLRE1C variant. One cluster of highly shared sequence variants probably arose as a sequencing artifact. Cytomegalovirus status was reportedly diagnosed by the classifier with high specificity and sensitivity.

The donors, nominally healthy at sampling, likely had unrecorded immune exposures. The germline V gene encodes CDR1 SGHNT and CDR2 YYREEE (reference sequence). The CDR3 runs to 17 residues. V lost 4 bases and J lost 1; bases outside the gene matches: 6. Material: PBMCs. V and J are TRBV5-4 and TRBJ1-6; TRBD1 matches 9 bases. The sequence was obtained from a man between 35 and 55 years old in good health and CMV-seropositive. In DNA, the CDR3 is TGTGCCAGCAGCGGGGGACAGGGAGGGTCCTATAATTCACCCCTCCACTTT. It is translated as CASSGGQGGSYNSPLHF.